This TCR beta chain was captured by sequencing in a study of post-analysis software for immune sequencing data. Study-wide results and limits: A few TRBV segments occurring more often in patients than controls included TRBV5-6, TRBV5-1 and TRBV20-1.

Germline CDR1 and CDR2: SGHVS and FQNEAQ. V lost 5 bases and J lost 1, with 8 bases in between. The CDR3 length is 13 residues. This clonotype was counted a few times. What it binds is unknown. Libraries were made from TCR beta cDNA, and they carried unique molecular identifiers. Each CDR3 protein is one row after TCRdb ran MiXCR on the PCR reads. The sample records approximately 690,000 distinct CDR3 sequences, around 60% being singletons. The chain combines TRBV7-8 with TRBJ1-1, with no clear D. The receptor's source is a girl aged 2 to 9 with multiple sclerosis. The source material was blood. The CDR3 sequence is CASSIGENTEAFF. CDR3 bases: TGTGCCAGCAGCATCGGGGAGAACACTGAAGCTTTCTTT.